There are many counts of the clone carrying this TCR beta chain. What it recognizes is unknown. Amplification yielded TCR beta CDR3 regions, with RNA transcripts as the source. TCR CDR3 regions were first amplified by RT-PCR with HTBI primers. TCRdb reprocessed the multiplex PCR reads with MiXCR, giving one entry per CDR3 protein. The sample includes 130,000 or so distinct CDR3 sequences, more than 20% of them seen just once. The record originates from a study of T cells in Graves' hyperthyroidism and ophthalmopathy. Study-wide findings and caveats: The authors' 13 V-J model separated ophthalmopathy from stable hyperthyroidism. Blood also carried most thyroid clonotypes expanded above 0.001.

The V and J ends lost 4 bases and 3 bases respectively, with 19 bases between them. Germline V gene lookup returns CDR1 DFQATT and CDR2 SNEGSKA (reference sequence). The CDR3 spans 16 residues. It was uncontrolled infection, other autoimmune disease, pregnancy or lactation that excluded patients. The chain combines TRBV20-1 with TRBJ2-1, with D hard to call. Sequencing was done on a sample of blood. The TCR was taken from a woman aged 45 to 65 with Graves' hyperthyroidism that later progressed to Graves' ophthalmopathy. The CDR3 protein is CSAIPREPDFYNEQFF. Here the CDR3 DNA reads TGCAGTGCTATCCCTAGGGAACCCGACTTCTACAATGAGCAGTTCTTC.